Sequencing of this T cell receptor beta chain was carried out in a study of blood T cell repertoires in COVID-19. Trimming removed 7 bases from V and 1 base from J, with 10 bases in between. The CDR3 loop spans 13 amino acids. Sequenced by immunoSEQ multiplex PCR; TCRdb stores in-frame clones only, minus some. The sample holds about 130,000 clones, approximately 90% seen once. Sequenced input: peripheral blood. The clonotype was recovered from a man aged 50 to 60 with acute or convalescent COVID-19. The V call is TRBV12-3 or TRBV12-4, the J call TRBJ1-1; D gene unclear. In nucleotides, the CDR3 is TGTGCCAGCAATTACGGGAAGAACACTGAAGCTTTCTTT. Translation gives CASNYGKNTEAFF.